This T cell receptor beta chain was identified during a study of T cells in Graves' hyperthyroidism and ophthalmopathy. Study conclusions and caveats: Blood also contained most expanded thyroid clonotypes above 0.001. A model using 13 V-J features told ophthalmopathy apart from stable hyperthyroidism.

V lost 4 bases to trimming and J lost 2 bases; unmatched junction nucleotides: 6. The germline V gene has CDR1 SGHRS and CDR2 YFSETQ. The CDR3 covers 16 residues. TCR beta CDR3 regions were amplified from RNA transcripts. The study used the HTBI primer set for a first-round RT-PCR of the TCR CDR3. MiXCR, run by TCRdb on the multiplex PCR reads, gives a single entry per CDR3 protein. The sample includes fewer than 250,000 distinct CDR3 sequences, about a sixth seen only once; the top ten take around 30%. The table lists this clonotype with many counts. Its antigen is unidentified. The chain is built from TRBV5-1 and TRBJ2-4, with TRBD1 matching over 10 bases. Sequences were obtained from blood. The sequence came from a woman aged 18-29 years with Graves' ophthalmopathy. CDR3 residues: CASSPRQGATKNIQYF. CDR3 in DNA: TGCGCCAGCAGCCCCAGACAGGGGGCTACCAAAAACATTCAGTACTTC.